These 5 T cell receptor beta chains were sequenced from one sample in a study of cytotoxic CD8 clonotypes in ibrutinib-treated CLL. Profiled with immunoSEQ multiplex PCR; TCRdb holds only in-frame clones, not every one. This sample has approximately 120,000 clones; 58% occur once, and the top ten carry 35% to 40%. Here the sequenced sample was PBMCs, taken after 24 months of ibrutinib treatment. All receptors come from a human donor with chronic lymphocytic leukemia.

The gene calls are TRBV29-1 and TRBJ1-5; weak D call: TRBD1 (5 bases). Germline values: CDR1 SQVTM, CDR2 ANQGSEA. The CDR3 loop spans 13 amino acids. V lost 7 bases and J lost 0, with 10 bases in between. CDR3 amino acids: CSARGDSNQPQHF. CDR3 sequence (DNA): TGCAGCGCACGGGGCGATAGCAATCAGCCCCAGCATTTT.

This sequence joins TRBV19 and TRBJ1-4, with D unclear. With 2 bases removed from V and 8 bases from J, the gap between germline ends came to 15 bases. This CDR3 has 15 residues. The germline V gene has CDR1 LNHDA and CDR2 SQIVND (reference sequence). CDR3 coding DNA: TGTGCCAGTAGTATACCCGAGCGGTTTTACGAAAAACTGTTTTTT. This gives the protein CASSIPERFYEKLFF.

The chain employs TRBV25-1 and TRBJ1-2, with 8 nucleotides matching TRBD1. Germline trimming cut 1 base from V and 4 bases from J; bases unmatched to any gene: 14. The CDR3 consists of 18 residues. Germline CDR1 and CDR2: MGHDK and SYGVNS. The chain's CDR3 is CASSESERTGIYAYGYTF. The CDR3 coding sequence is TGTGCCAGCAGTGAATCTGAGCGGACAGGGATCTATGCCTATGGCTACACCTTC.

This clone was picked up a small number of times. The J gene is TRBJ1-2, the V gene TRBV10-2, with 8 positions matching TRBD1. The V gene's germline CDR1 is WSHSY and CDR2 SAAADI. This CDR3 region has 15 residues. J lost 3 bases, V lost 0 bases, and 3 bases had no gene match. The chain's CDR3 is CASSESPTGDYGYTF. In DNA, the CDR3 is TGCGCCAGCAGTGAGTCCCCGACAGGGGACTATGGCTACACCTTC.

V is TRBV7-9 and J is TRBJ1-4, with D tentatively TRBD1 (5 bases). This CDR3 is built from 15 residues. The germline gives CDR1 SEHNR, CDR2 FQNEAQ (reference sequence). Between the trimmed V and J ends, which lost 5 bases and 8 bases, there was a span of 18 bases. The CDR3 nucleotides read TGTGCCAGCAGCGGAAAGGCAGGGACGGGCGAAAAACTGTTTTTT. Its protein product is CASSGKAGTGEKLFF. The full variable domain, rest sourced from reference TRBV7-9 and TRBJ1-4, is DTGVSQNPRHKITKRGQNVTFRCDPISEHNRLYWYRQTLGQGPEFLTYFQNEAQLEKSRLLSDRFSAERPKGSFSTLEIQRTEQGDSAMYLCASSGKAGTGEKLFFGSGTQLSVL.